Shown below are 23 T cell receptor beta chains from a single sample sequenced in a study of cytomegalovirus exposure and HLA in healthy donors. Amplification used 60 Vbeta primers and 13 Jbeta primers. Sequenced by immunoSEQ multiplex PCR; TCRdb stores in-frame clones only, minus some. Here the sample spans about 89,000 clones, over 75% being singletons. The sample comprised PBMCs. These receptors were taken from a female donor in good health and CMV-seropositive.

This chain joins TRBV9 and TRBJ1-1; maybe TRBD1 (6 bases). The CDR3 covers 17 residues. Per germline, CDR1 SGDLS and CDR2 YYNGEE. V was cut by 4 bases and J by 1 base, with 20 bases left in between. CDR3 in amino acids: CASSPRTVFQQNTEAFF. The CDR3 DNA reads TGTGCCAGCAGCCCCCGGACAGTTTTCCAACAGAACACTGAAGCTTTCTTT.

The chain carries TRBV6-6 and TRBJ2-3, with D tentatively TRBD2 (5 bases). Trimming cost V 6 bases and J 4 bases, with 8 bases left between them. CDR3 length equals 12 residues. Germline V gives CDR1 MNHNY, CDR2 SVGAGI (reference sequence). CDR3 sequence: CASSRGADTQYF. The CDR3 bases are TGTGCCAGCAGCCGGGGTGCAGATACGCAGTATTTT.

The V gene is TRBV19, the J gene TRBJ1-4; 8 bases map to TRBD1. The germline gives CDR1 LNHDA, CDR2 SQIVND (reference sequence). The V segment lost 6 bases and the J segment 5 bases; nucleotides outside the gene matches: 5. This CDR3 contains 14 residues. CDR3: CASRMGQENEKLFF. The CDR3 region has the DNA TGTGCCAGTAGGATGGGACAGGAGAATGAAAAACTGTTTTTT.

Worth noting for this clone: One end of the junction fails to match germline, which may point to a read error. This sequence joins TRBV5-1 and TRBJ2-2, with a possible D match to TRBD1 (6 bases). CDR1 and CDR2 (germline): SGHRS, YFSETQ. The CDR3 has 17 amino acids. Here the CDR3 DNA reads TGCGCCAGCCGCTTGGGGAGTCGACAGGCGAACACCGGGGAGCTGTTTTTT. Amino acid sequence: CASRLGSRQANTGELFF.

The sample holds a few counts of this clone. The chain recombines TRBV4-1 with TRBJ2-7; 11 bases align to TRBD2. Germline lookup yields CDR1 MGHRA and CDR2 YSYEKL. V lost 1 base, J lost 6 bases, and 5 bases stayed unmatched. The CDR3 has 15 amino acids. The chain's CDR3 is CASSQGLAGLSEQYF. CDR3 sequence (DNA): TGCGCCAGCAGCCAAGGACTAGCGGGACTTTCCGAGCAGTACTTC.

The chain recombines TRBV7-9 with TRBJ1-2; D remains ambiguous. Per germline, CDR1 SEHNR and CDR2 FQNEAQ (reference sequence). With 1 base removed from V and 1 base from J, the gap between germline ends came to 10 bases. There are 15 residues in the CDR3. The CDR3 protein is CASSLEITSNYGYTF. CDR3 DNA: TGTGCCAGCAGCTTAGAGATAACAAGTAACTATGGCTACACCTTC.

This chain connects TRBV19 to TRBJ2-1; 14 nucleotides align to TRBD2. CDR3 size: 16 residues. The germline V gene has CDR1 LNHDA and CDR2 SQIVND (reference sequence). After removal of 4 bases from V and 7 bases from J, the junction contained 6 bases not matched to a gene. Here the CDR3 reads CASSRLGTSGRNEQFF. Written as DNA, the CDR3 is TGTGCCAGTAGTAGACTCGGGACTAGCGGGAGAAATGAGCAGTTCTTC.

The chain links TRBV27 to TRBJ1-1, with a possible D match to TRBD1 (6 bases). V was clipped by 3 bases and J by 10 bases, with 12 bases between them. Germline V gene lookup returns CDR1 MNHEY and CDR2 SMNVEV (reference sequence). CDR3 size: 12 residues. CDR3 region: CASSLPGGGAFF. The CDR3 nucleotides read TGTGCCAGCAGTTTGCCGGGAGGGGGAGCTTTCTTT.

The V and J genes are TRBV18 and TRBJ1-2; D call uncertain. V was clipped by 3 bases and J by 5 bases, with 10 bases between them. CDR1 KGHSH and CDR2 LQKENI come from the germline V gene. This CDR3 spans 13 amino acids. The DNA of the CDR3 is TGTGCCAGCTCACCGACTGTGAAGTATGGCTACACCTTC. Amino acid sequence: CASSPTVKYGYTF.

This clone showed up just a few times. The gene calls are TRBV29-1 and TRBJ2-2; 8 nucleotides agree with TRBD1. V shed 6 bases, J shed 1 base, and the junction held 7 bases outside the gene matches. CDR1 and CDR2 (germline): SQVTM, ANQGSEA. CDR3 size: 15 residues. The DNA for the CDR3 is TGCAGCGTCTTACAGGGGGAACAGAACACCGGGGAGCTGTTTTTT. The encoded protein is CSVLQGEQNTGELFF.

The genes are TRBV10-3 and TRBJ1-5, with 7 nucleotides matching TRBD1. Trimming at V came to 4 bases and at J to 5 bases, leaving 2 bases not matched to a gene. Germline V gene sequence: CDR1 ENHRY, CDR2 SYGVKD. The CDR3 runs 13 residues. Written as DNA, the CDR3 is TGTGCCATCAGTGTCGGACAGGATCAGCCCCAGCATTTT. It specifies CAISVGQDQPQHF.

This clone has more than one count but fewer than ten. The chain links TRBV28 to TRBJ1-5; TRBD1 matches at 11 bases. The CDR3 is 18 residues long. The trim removed 1 base at V and 7 bases at J, leaving 12 bases unmatched. Germline values: CDR1 MDHEN, CDR2 SYDVKM. The CDR3 DNA reads TGTGCCAGCAGTTTATTACCTGGGGGGACAGGGGGGAACCAGCCCCAGCATTTT. Its translation: CASSLLPGGTGGNQPQHF. Variable domain in full (rest from reference TRBV28 and TRBJ1-5): DVKVTQSSRYLVKRTGEKVFLECVQDMDHENMFWYRQDPGLGLRLIYFSYDVKMKEKGDIPEGYSVSREKKERFSLILESASTNQTSMYLCASSLLPGGTGGNQPQHFGDGTRLSIL.

The chain uses TRBV7-6 and TRBJ2-2; 8 bases match TRBD2. The V gene end was trimmed by 2 bases and the J gene end by 7 bases; junction bases not matched to a gene: 9. Germline V gene data show CDR1 as SGHVS and CDR2 as FNYEAQ. The length of the CDR3 is 16 residues. Here the CDR3 reads CASSLSAGVVGGELFF. CDR3 DNA: TGTGCCAGCAGCTTATCAGCGGGGGTTGTTGGCGGGGAGCTGTTTTTT.

The CDR3 bases are TGTGCCAGCAGCCCCCCTTCGGGGGTCTCTAACTATGGCTACACCTTC. This translates into CASSPPSGVSNYGYTF. V gene TRBV7-9 combines with J gene TRBJ1-2, with D maybe TRBD1 (5 bases). With 5 bases removed from V and 0 bases from J, the gap between germline ends came to 16 bases. Germline V gene sequence: CDR1 SEHNR, CDR2 FQNEAQ (reference sequence). The CDR3 has 16 amino acids. Complete variable domain (other parts from reference TRBV7-9 and TRBJ1-2): DTGVSQNPRHKITKRGQNVTFRCDPISEHNRLYWYRQTLGQGPEFLTYFQNEAQLEKSRLLSDRFSAERPKGSFSTLEIQRTEQGDSAMYLCASSPPSGVSNYGYTFGSGTRLTVV.

The chain uses TRBV5-4 and TRBJ2-7; 7 nucleotides agree with TRBD2. J was trimmed by 2 bases and V by 0 bases; bases with no gene match: 5. CDR3 size: 15 residues. The germline V gene encodes CDR1 SGHNT and CDR2 YYREEE (reference sequence). As DNA, the CDR3 is TGTGCCAGCAGCTTGGTTCCTAGCGGCACCTACGAGCAGTACTTC. Translated: CASSLVPSGTYEQYF.

The V and J genes are TRBV2 and TRBJ1-1, with 7 bases identical to TRBD1. There are 13 residues in the CDR3. With V trimmed by 8 bases and J by 3 bases, 6 bases remained unmatched. CDR1 is SNHLY, CDR2 FYNNEI, per germline. The CDR3 sequence: CASLTGTDTEAFF. Written as DNA, the CDR3 is TGTGCCAGCTTAACCGGGACAGACACTGAAGCTTTCTTT.

The V and J genes are TRBV9 and TRBJ1-3; 9 bases agree with TRBD1. Unmatched junction bases numbered 13, after V lost 5 bases and J lost 4 bases. CDR1 is SGDLS, CDR2 YYNGEE, per germline. The CDR3 totals 17 residues. CDR3 sequence (DNA): TGTGCCAGCAGTGAGGGACAGGGAAATTCGCAAGGAAACACCATATATTTT. Residues: CASSEGQGNSQGNTIYF.

This sequence joins TRBV7-8 and TRBJ2-7; no definite D call. Trimming shortened V by 0 bases and J by 3 bases, and 9 bases separated the two germline ends. Germline V gene data show CDR1 as SGHVS and CDR2 as FQNEAQ. CDR3 length equals 14 residues. The CDR3 bases are TGTGCCAGCAGCTTAGCCAGTGGTAACTACGAGCAGTACTTC. Translation: CASSLASGNYEQYF.

The chain has TRBV4-1 and TRBJ1-3, with D possibly TRBD1 on 5 matching bases. The CDR3 totals 16 residues. Germline values: CDR1 MGHRA, CDR2 YSYEKL. V gave up 3 bases and J gave up 2 bases, with 14 bases separating them. CDR3 residues: CASSHETERPGNTIYF. CDR3 sequence (DNA): TGCGCCAGCAGCCACGAGACAGAAAGACCTGGAAACACCATATATTTT.

The CDR3 nucleotides read TGTGCCAGCAGTCCAGCAGGGGTGGCTAATGAAAAACTGTTTTTT. Translating gives CASSPAGVANEKLFF. This chain links TRBV28 with TRBJ1-4; a weak D match, TRBD1 (6 bases). The V and J ends lost 5 bases and 3 bases respectively, with 13 bases between them. The CDR3 length is 15 residues. In germline, CDR1 is MDHEN, CDR2 SYDVKM.

This chain connects TRBV7-9 to TRBJ2-3, with D perhaps TRBD1 (5 bases). CDR1 SEHNR and CDR2 FQNEAQ come from the germline V gene (reference sequence). V lost 4 bases, J lost 1 base, and 15 bases lay in between. This CDR3 has 16 amino acids. CDR3 bases: TGTGCCAGCAGCTCGACCCGACAGTGGGGCACAGATACGCAGTATTTT. Its translation is CASSSTRQWGTDTQYF.

The gene calls are TRBV10-1 and TRBJ1-1; D call uncertain. Germline V gives CDR1 WNHNN, CDR2 SYGVQD (reference sequence). CDR3 length: 14 amino acids. The V end was cut by 0 bases, the J end by 8 bases, with 13 bases between. Here the CDR3 DNA reads TGCGCCAGCAGTGAGTCAAGAGGAACACTGGAAGCTTTCTTT. Encoded protein: CASSESRGTLEAFF.

The chain links TRBV15 to TRBJ2-3, with D perhaps TRBD2 (5 bases). Trimming removed 7 bases at V and 3 bases at J, with 23 bases between. CDR1 is LNHNV, CDR2 YYDKDF, per germline (reference sequence). This CDR3 spans 17 amino acids. CDR3 nucleotides: TGTGCCACCACCTTAGAGCTAGCTAGCAGATGGACAGATACGCAGTATTTT. Translating it yields CATTLELASRWTDTQYF.